Listed below are T cell receptor beta chains from one sample, sequenced in a study of blood T cells in healthy people across ages. MiXCR, run by TCRdb on the 5' RACE reads, gives a single entry per CDR3 protein. The sample includes under 1 million distinct CDR3 sequences, approximately 44% of them seen just once. The sequenced sample was blood. The source of these receptors is a man aged 55-75 years in good health. Both conserved end residues are part of each CDR3. The D gene is left open where the match is weak. Some rows have no size entry. The others give once, few or many, or a class for an expanded clone.

CDR3aa: CSAGFPVVGETQYF
CDR3nt: TGCAGTGCGGGATTTCCGGTGGTGGGGGAGACCCAGTACTTC
j_gene: TRBJ2-5
v_gene: TRBV20-1
abundance: .
d_gene: .
len: 14

CDR3aa: CASSAGGTEVYGYTF
CDR3nt: TGTGCCAGCAGCGCAGGCGGGACGGAAGTCTATGGCTACACCTTC
j_gene: TRBJ1-2
v_gene: TRBV27
abundance: few
d_gene: .
len: 15

CDR3aa: CASRKSRNTEAFF
CDR3nt: TGTGCCAGCAGGAAAAGCAGGAACACTGAAGCTTTCTTT
j_gene: TRBJ1-1
v_gene: TRBV2
abundance: .
d_gene: .
len: 13

CDR3aa: CSARLQGAPSYEQYF
CDR3nt: TGCAGTGCTAGACTACAGGGGGCCCCCTCCTACGAGCAGTACTTC
j_gene: TRBJ2-7
v_gene: TRBV20-1
abundance: many
d_gene: TRBD1
len: 15

CDR3aa: CASRDGSHGYTF
CDR3nt: TGCGCCAGCAGAGACGGTTCGCATGGCTACACCTTC
j_gene: TRBJ1-2
v_gene: TRBV5-1
abundance: .
d_gene: .
len: 12

CDR3aa: CASSLRRATANEQFF
CDR3nt: TGTGCCAGCAGCTTGAGGAGGGCCACGGCCAATGAGCAGTTCTTC
j_gene: TRBJ2-1
v_gene: TRBV5-6
abundance: .
d_gene: .
len: 15

CDR3aa: CASSPRTDSYYGYTF
CDR3nt: TGTGCCAGCTCACCTCGGACAGATTCTTACTATGGCTACACCTTC
j_gene: TRBJ1-2
v_gene: TRBV18
abundance: few
d_gene: .
len: 15

CDR3aa: CAISDRAWANVLTF
CDR3nt: TGTGCCATCAGTGACAGGGCTTGGGCCAACGTCCTGACTTTC
j_gene: TRBJ2-6
v_gene: TRBV10-3
abundance: .
d_gene: .
len: 14

CDR3aa: CASSLDDRGYQPQHF
CDR3nt: TGTGCCAGCAGCTTAGATGACAGGGGGTATCAGCCCCAGCATTTT
j_gene: TRBJ1-5
v_gene: TRBV7-9
abundance: few
d_gene: TRBD1
len: 15

CDR3aa: CASLTSGGARELFF
CDR3nt: TGTGCCAGTTTGACCAGCGGGGGGGCCAGGGAGCTGTTTTTT
j_gene: TRBJ2-2
v_gene: TRBV6-6
abundance: few
d_gene: TRBD2
len: 14

CDR3aa: CASSVSQGGFGYTF
CDR3nt: TGTGCCAGCAGCGTTAGTCAGGGCGGATTTGGCTACACCTTC
j_gene: TRBJ1-2
v_gene: TRBV9
abundance: .
d_gene: .
len: 14

CDR3aa: CASSRGGGAYNSPLHF
CDR3nt: TGTGCCAGCAGCCGCGGCGGCGGCGCGTATAATTCACCCCTCCACTTT
j_gene: TRBJ1-6
v_gene: TRBV14
abundance: .
d_gene: .
len: 16

CDR3aa: CASSRGAHTEAFF
CDR3nt: TGTGCCAGCAGTAGGGGGGCGCACACTGAAGCTTTCTTT
j_gene: TRBJ1-1
v_gene: TRBV25-1
abundance: few
d_gene: .
len: 13

CDR3aa: CSVLPSGALSSYNEQYF
CDR3nt: TGCAGCGTTCTTCCTAGCGGGGCCCTAAGCTCCTACAATGAGCAGTACTTC
j_gene: TRBJ2-4
v_gene: TRBV29-1
abundance: .
d_gene: TRBD2
len: 17

CDR3aa: CASSPRTGVGDEQFF
CDR3nt: TGTGCCAGCTCACCCAGGACAGGGGTCGGCGATGAGCAGTTCTTC
j_gene: TRBJ2-1
v_gene: TRBV18
abundance: once
d_gene: TRBD1
len: 15

CDR3aa: CASSLSRISNYEQYF
CDR3nt: TGTGCCAGCAGCTTATCTCGAATATCAAACTACGAGCAGTACTTC
j_gene: TRBJ2-7
v_gene: TRBV7-2
abundance: few
d_gene: .
len: 15

CDR3aa: CSVSSAWLVLFLFYEQYF
CDR3nt: TGCAGTGTATCGTCTGCCTGGCTGGTTTTATTTCTCTTCTACGAGCAGTACTTC
j_gene: TRBJ2-7
v_gene: TRBV29-1
abundance: many
d_gene: .
len: 18

CDR3aa: CASSRQGAAGEQYF
CDR3nt: TGTGCCAGCAGCAGACAGGGGGCAGCGGGCGAGCAGTACTTC
j_gene: TRBJ2-7
v_gene: TRBV6-6
abundance: few
d_gene: TRBD1
len: 14

CDR3aa: CASSVGRETDTQYF
CDR3nt: TGTGCCAGCAGCGTAGGCAGGGAAACAGATACGCAGTATTTT
j_gene: TRBJ2-3
v_gene: TRBV9
abundance: once
d_gene: .
len: 14

CDR3aa: CASSLFGTSGGVSSYNEQFF
CDR3nt: TGCGCCAGCAGCTTATTCGGGACTAGCGGGGGCGTTAGCTCCTACAATGAGCAGTTCTTC
j_gene: TRBJ2-1
v_gene: TRBV5-1
abundance: few
d_gene: TRBD2
len: 20

CDR3aa: CASSHRSDGNTEAFF
CDR3nt: TGTGCCAGCAGTCACCGCTCAGACGGGAACACTGAAGCTTTCTTT
j_gene: TRBJ1-1
v_gene: TRBV27
abundance: few
d_gene: .
len: 15

CDR3aa: CSAREQGRDGGYTF
CDR3nt: TGCAGTGCTAGAGAGCAGGGGAGAGACGGTGGCTACACCTTC
j_gene: TRBJ1-2
v_gene: TRBV20-1
abundance: .
d_gene: .
len: 14

CDR3aa: CASSFALGEQYF
CDR3nt: TGTGCCAGCAGTTTCGCACTGGGCGAGCAGTACTTC
j_gene: TRBJ2-7
v_gene: TRBV12-3/TRBV12-4
abundance: .
d_gene: .
len: 12

CDR3aa: CASTPTDYYGYTF
CDR3nt: TGTGCCAGCACTCCGACAGACTACTATGGCTACACCTTC
j_gene: TRBJ1-2
v_gene: TRBV6-2/TRBV6-3
abundance: few
d_gene: .
len: 13

CDR3aa: CSARWDRGPNYGYTF
CDR3nt: TGCAGTGCTAGATGGGACAGGGGACCTAACTATGGCTACACCTTC
j_gene: TRBJ1-2
v_gene: TRBV20-1
abundance: few
d_gene: TRBD1
len: 15

CDR3aa: CASTSFGMGTDTQYF
CDR3nt: TGTGCCAGCACCTCCTTTGGTATGGGCACAGATACGCAGTATTTT
j_gene: TRBJ2-3
v_gene: TRBV6-2/TRBV6-3
abundance: .
d_gene: .
len: 15

CDR3aa: CASSRGPGRKTNEKLFF
CDR3nt: TGTGCCAGCAGCCGGGGGCCGGGGCGTAAGACTAATGAAAAACTGTTTTTT
j_gene: TRBJ1-4
v_gene: TRBV11-2
abundance: .
d_gene: .
len: 17

CDR3aa: CASSLLGQGLWTQYF
CDR3nt: TGTGCCAGCAGCTTGTTAGGACAGGGATTATGGACCCAGTACTTC
j_gene: TRBJ2-5
v_gene: TRBV5-6
abundance: .
d_gene: TRBD1
len: 15

CDR3aa: CSASPASATNEKLFF
CDR3nt: TGCAGTGCTAGTCCAGCGAGCGCAACTAATGAAAAACTGTTTTTT
j_gene: TRBJ1-4
v_gene: TRBV20-1
abundance: .
d_gene: .
len: 15

CDR3aa: CASRTSSTDTQYF
CDR3nt: TGCGCCAGCAGGACTTCTAGCACAGATACGCAGTATTTT
j_gene: TRBJ2-3
v_gene: TRBV6-5
abundance: few
d_gene: .
len: 13

CDR3aa: CSAQTSGGITRYEQYF
CDR3nt: TGCAGTGCTCAGACTAGCGGGGGGATCACCCGCTACGAGCAGTACTTC
j_gene: TRBJ2-7
v_gene: TRBV20-1
abundance: .
d_gene: TRBD2
len: 16